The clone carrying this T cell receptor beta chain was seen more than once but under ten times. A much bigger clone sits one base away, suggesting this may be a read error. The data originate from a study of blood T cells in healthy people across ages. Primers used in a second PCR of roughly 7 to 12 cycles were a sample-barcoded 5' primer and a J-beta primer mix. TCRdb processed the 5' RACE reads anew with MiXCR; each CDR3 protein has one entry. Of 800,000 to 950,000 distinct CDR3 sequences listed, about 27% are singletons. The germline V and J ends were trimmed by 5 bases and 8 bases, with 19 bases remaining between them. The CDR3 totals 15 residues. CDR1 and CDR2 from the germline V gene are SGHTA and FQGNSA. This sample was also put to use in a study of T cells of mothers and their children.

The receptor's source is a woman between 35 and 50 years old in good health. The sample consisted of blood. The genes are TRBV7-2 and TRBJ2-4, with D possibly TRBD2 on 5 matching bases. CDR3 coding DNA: TGTGCCAGCAGCCCCAGGAGCCGGGGAATGGACATTCAGTACTTC. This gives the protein CASSPRSRGMDIQYF.